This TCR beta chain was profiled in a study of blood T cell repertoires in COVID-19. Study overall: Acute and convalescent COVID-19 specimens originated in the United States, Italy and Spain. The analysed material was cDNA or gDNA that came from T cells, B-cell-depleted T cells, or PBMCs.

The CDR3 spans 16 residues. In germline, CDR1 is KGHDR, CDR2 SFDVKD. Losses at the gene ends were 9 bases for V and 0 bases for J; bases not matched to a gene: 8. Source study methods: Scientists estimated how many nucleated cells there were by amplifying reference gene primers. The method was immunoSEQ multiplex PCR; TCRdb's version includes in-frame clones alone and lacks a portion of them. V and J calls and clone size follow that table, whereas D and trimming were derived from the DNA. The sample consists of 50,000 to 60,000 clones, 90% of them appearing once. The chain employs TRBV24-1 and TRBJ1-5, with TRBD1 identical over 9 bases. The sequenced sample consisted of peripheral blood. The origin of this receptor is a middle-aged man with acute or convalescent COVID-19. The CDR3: CATGGQGGDSNQPQHF. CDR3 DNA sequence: TGTGCCACCGGGGGACAGGGAGGAGATAGCAATCAGCCCCAGCATTTT.